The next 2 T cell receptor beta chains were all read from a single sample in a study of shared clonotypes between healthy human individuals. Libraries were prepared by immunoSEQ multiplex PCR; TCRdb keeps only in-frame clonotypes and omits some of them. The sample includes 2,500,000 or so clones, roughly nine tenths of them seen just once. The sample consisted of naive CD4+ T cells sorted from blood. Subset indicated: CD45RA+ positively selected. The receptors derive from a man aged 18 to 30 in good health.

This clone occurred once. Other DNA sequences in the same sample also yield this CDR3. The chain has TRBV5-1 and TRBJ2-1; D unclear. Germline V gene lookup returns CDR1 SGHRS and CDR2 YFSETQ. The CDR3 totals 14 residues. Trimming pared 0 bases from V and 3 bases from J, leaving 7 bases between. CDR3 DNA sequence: TGCGCCAGCAGCTTGGGGGAAAGCTACAATGAGCAGTTCTTC. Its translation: CASSLGESYNEQFF.

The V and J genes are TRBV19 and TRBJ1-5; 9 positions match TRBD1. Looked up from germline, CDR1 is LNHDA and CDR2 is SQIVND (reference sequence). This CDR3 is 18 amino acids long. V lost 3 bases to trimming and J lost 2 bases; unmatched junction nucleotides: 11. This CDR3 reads CASSIGQGTSRGNQPQHF. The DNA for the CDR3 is TGTGCCAGTAGTATCGGACAGGGGACGTCCAGGGGCAATCAGCCCCAGCATTTT.